These 20 T cell receptor beta chains came from one sample sequenced in a study of OX40 agonist ivuxolimab in advanced cancers. This table comes from immunoSEQ multiplex PCR, and its TCRdb copy is limited to in-frame clones, with some not included. This sample carries some 67,000 clones, about 85% of them seen once, and the ten largest clones take roughly 0.9%. This sample comprised CD4+ or CD8+ T cells sorted from blood, obtained in a trial of the OX40 agonist ivuxolimab. The receptors were sampled from an adult with an advanced solid tumor such as melanoma, head and neck, liver or kidney cancer.

This chain uses TRBV4-1 with TRBJ1-1; D is unclear. This CDR3 has 15 amino acids. Between the trimmed V and J ends, which lost 0 bases and 4 bases, there was a span of 12 bases. Per germline, CDR1 MGHRA and CDR2 YSYEKL. In DNA form, the CDR3 reads TGCGCCAGCAGCCAAGAATACAGCAGCGGCACTGAAGCTTTCTTT. It encodes CASSQEYSSGTEAFF.

The chain links TRBV6-5 to TRBJ1-1, with TRBD1 as a possible D gene (5 bases). Trimming pared 6 bases from V and 4 bases from J, leaving 18 bases between. Germline loops: CDR1 MNHEY, CDR2 SVGAGI. This CDR3 is 15 amino acids long. CDR3 residues: CASSSRDGGSTEAFF. The CDR3 region has the DNA TGTGCCAGCAGCTCACGGGACGGTGGGTCCACTGAAGCTTTCTTT.

The rearrangement links TRBV2 to TRBJ2-1, with D possibly being TRBD1 or TRBD2 (7 bases each). There are 13 residues in the CDR3. Germline V gene data show CDR1 as SNHLY and CDR2 as FYNNEI. V was shortened by 4 bases and J by 14 bases, with 18 bases between the two germline ends. CDR3 in amino acids: CASSGGGQLSKFF. The CDR3 DNA sequence: TGTGCCAGCAGTGGGGGGGGACAGTTATCGAAGTTCTTC.

V and J are TRBV6-6 and TRBJ2-6; D possibly corresponds to TRBD1 (6 bases). The CDR3 covers 13 residues. Germline CDR1 is MNHNY and CDR2 is SVGAGI (reference sequence). Trimming pared 8 bases from V and 13 bases from J, leaving 18 bases between. CDR3 loop: CASCGGTSRVLTF. Here the CDR3 DNA reads TGTGCCAGCTGTGGGGGCACTTCCCGAGTCCTGACTTTC.

The chain carries TRBV4-2 and TRBJ1-2, with D uncertain. The CDR3 runs to 10 residues. Germline-derived CDR1 and CDR2 are LGHNA and YNFKEQ. V lost 0 bases to trimming and J lost 8 bases, with 1 base between them. CDR3 nucleotides: TGTGCCAGCAGCCAAGAAGGCTACACCTTC. Translated, it gives CASSQEGYTF.

About this clone itself: Different DNA sequences within this sample yield the same CDR3. The rearrangement joins TRBV7-9 to TRBJ2-3; 9 bases fit TRBD2. Germline trimming cut 5 bases from V and 4 bases from J; bases unmatched to any gene: 10. The germline gives CDR1 SEHNR, CDR2 FQNEAQ (reference sequence). CDR3 length: 16 amino acids. The CDR3 nucleotides read TGTGCCAGCAGCCGAGGCCCGCGGGGGGGACCAGATACGCAGTATTTT. This encodes CASSRGPRGGPDTQYF.

The genes are TRBV19 and TRBJ1-5; D is uncertain. Per germline, CDR1 LNHDA and CDR2 SQIVND (reference sequence). This CDR3 is 15 amino acids long. The germline V and J ends were trimmed by 3 bases and 2 bases, with 11 bases remaining between them. Here the CDR3 DNA reads TGTGCCAGTAGTATTGGTCTTGGTGGCAATCAGCCCCAGCATTTT. Residues: CASSIGLGGNQPQHF.

The CDR3 bases are TGTGCCAGCAGCGTAGCAGACACGGGGGCCCCTTTCTTT. It is translated as CASSVADTGAPFF. J is TRBJ1-1 and V is TRBV9; TRBD1 might be the D (6 bases). Germline V gene sequence: CDR1 SGDLS, CDR2 YYNGEE. The V end lost 0 bases, the J end lost 12 bases, and 15 bases lay between the germline ends. The CDR3 sequence is 13 residues long.

The chain has TRBV10-1 and TRBJ1-5; the match to TRBD1 covers 9 bases. The CDR3 runs 20 residues. The V gene end was trimmed by 0 bases and the J gene end by 4 bases; junction bases not matched to a gene: 16. Germline V gene data show CDR1 as WNHNN and CDR2 as SYGVQD (reference sequence). The CDR3 is CASSESVFGQGRPLNQPQHF. The CDR3 nucleotides read TGCGCCAGCAGTGAGTCGGTATTTGGACAGGGGCGCCCCCTTAATCAGCCCCAGCATTTT.

This chain links TRBV4-2 with TRBJ2-6; D could derive from TRBD1 or TRBD2 (6 bases each). Per germline, CDR1 LGHNA and CDR2 YNFKEQ. V lost 0 bases to trimming and J lost 0 bases, with 21 bases between them. The CDR3 loop spans 21 amino acids. The CDR3 coding sequence is TGTGCCAGCAGCCAAGATTATGGCCCTAGGGGGGTCGACTCTGGGGCCAACGTCCTGACTTTC. Translated: CASSQDYGPRGVDSGANVLTF.

The rearrangement links TRBV6-6 to TRBJ2-5, with 9 positions matching TRBD2. The junction had 3 bases not matched to a gene; V was cut back by 10 bases and J by 3 bases. CDR1 is MNHNY and CDR2 is SVGAGI in the germline V gene (reference sequence). This CDR3 is built from 12 residues. CDR3 region: CATAGGKETQYF. In nucleotides, the CDR3 is TGTGCCACAGCGGGGGGAAAAGAGACCCAGTACTTC.

This sequence joins TRBV28 and TRBJ2-7; 7 bases agree with TRBD2. This CDR3 comprises 13 residues. Trimming removed 8 bases from V and 2 bases from J; junction bases left unmatched: 6. CDR1 is MDHEN, CDR2 SYDVKM, per germline. The CDR3 DNA is TGTGCCAGCGGAACTAGCGCACCCTACGAGCAGTACTTC. This codes for CASGTSAPYEQYF.

This clone was observed a few times. V usage is TRBV19 and J usage is TRBJ1-1; 7 bases are a match to TRBD1. The CDR3 has 14 amino acids. V lost 9 bases to trimming and J lost 3 bases; unmatched junction nucleotides: 10. The V gene's germline CDR1 is LNHDA and CDR2 SQIVND (reference sequence). The CDR3 loop reads CASKPSQGDTEAFF. The CDR3, as DNA: TGTGCCAGCAAACCCAGCCAGGGGGACACTGAAGCTTTCTTT.

The genes are TRBV11-2 and TRBJ1-2; 9 bases agree with TRBD1. The CDR3 has 14 residues. With 0 bases clipped from V and 8 bases from J, the junction kept 4 bases outside the gene matches. CDR1 and CDR2 from the germline V gene are SGHAT and FQNNGV. CDR3 in DNA: TGTGCCAGCAGCTTAGATCGGGGGACAGGGGGCTACACCTTC. Residues: CASSLDRGTGGYTF.

This chain joins TRBV6-5 and TRBJ1-5; unclear D gene. Germline assignment: CDR1 MNHEY and CDR2 SVGAGI. This CDR3 is 13 amino acids long. Trimming shortened V by 6 bases and J by 0 bases, and 6 bases separated the two germline ends. CDR3 sequence: CASRVNSNQPQHF. The CDR3 nucleotides are TGTGCCAGCAGAGTCAATAGCAATCAGCCCCAGCATTTT.

The V and J genes are TRBV7-2 and TRBJ1-2; TRBD1 might be the D (6 bases). Germline values: CDR1 SGHTA, CDR2 FQGNSA. V was cut by 5 bases and J by 7 bases, with 17 bases left in between. The CDR3 is made up of 14 amino acids. In nucleotides, the CDR3 is TGTGCCAGCAGCCCCGACAGGCAGAGTTCTGGCTACACCTTC. It yields the protein CASSPDRQSSGYTF.

This chain connects TRBV7-3 to TRBJ2-2, with a weak D call TRBD2 (6 bases). Germline CDR1 SGHTA, CDR2 FQGTGA. This CDR3 spans 13 amino acids. Trimming stripped 5 bases from V and 9 bases from J, with 13 bases between. The CDR3 protein is CASSPSEARELFF. CDR3 DNA: TGTGCCAGCAGCCCTAGCGAGGCCCGGGAGCTGTTTTTT.

The rearrangement joins TRBV5-1 to TRBJ1-4; D is undetermined. The CDR3 is 16 amino acids. CDR1 is SGHRS and CDR2 is YFSETQ in the germline V gene. The V and J ends lost 0 bases and 0 bases respectively, with 9 bases between them. The CDR3: CASSLEVGATNEKLFF. The CDR3 DNA sequence: TGCGCCAGCAGCTTGGAGGTCGGTGCAACTAATGAAAAACTGTTTTTT.

V is TRBV19 and J is TRBJ2-7, with 11 bases fitting TRBD1. Germline CDR1 and CDR2: LNHDA and SQIVND (reference sequence). Trimming cost V 7 bases and J 1 base; bases outside gene matches: 6. The CDR3 runs to 15 residues. The DNA of the CDR3 is TGTGCCAGTAACCCCGGACAGGGGGCGTCCTACGAGCAGTACTTC. Its translation: CASNPGQGASYEQYF.

This clone has a handful of counts. The gene calls are TRBV7-2 and TRBJ2-1, with 7 bases lining up with TRBD2. The V and J ends lost 10 bases and 9 bases, in that order; junction bases with no gene match: 15. CDR1 is SGHTA and CDR2 is FQGNSA in the germline V gene. This CDR3 comprises 14 residues. The CDR3 nucleotides read TGTGCCATCCCACGGCGGGAGTTTTTTCGTGAGCAGTTCTTC. This gives the protein CAIPRREFFREQFF.